This TCR beta chain was retrieved from a study of esophageal squamous cell carcinoma under preoperative chemotherapy (dated by TCRdb to the late 2010s). Regarding the research as a whole: In the study, TCR repertoires were profiled in both peripheral blood T cells and tumor-infiltrating lymphocytes. A handful of patients with primary esophageal squamous cell carcinoma made up the cohort. The effects of paclitaxel-nedaplatin chemotherapy on T-cell receptor repertoires in patients with esophageal squamous cell carcinoma were assessed. Repertoires were compared between samples taken before and after paclitaxel-nedaplatin therapy.

What the time point label conveys for this sample: after preoperative PTX-NDP chemotherapy. Paclitaxel-nedaplatin was administered to patients as preoperative chemotherapy before surgery. The CDR3 numbers 16 residues from cysteine through phenylalanine. Only the CDR3 DNA stays, 48 bases, in frame from base 1. Trimming accounts for 2 bases at V and 11 bases at J, while the number of junction bases matched to no gene is 15. The germline V gene encodes CDR1 SGHTA and CDR2 FQGNSA. Study-wide conclusions, independent of this receptor: A significant increase in TCR diversity was observed in peripheral T cells after chemotherapy, whereas no such increase was observed in tumor-infiltrating lymphocytes. Only a few patients with esophageal squamous cell carcinoma were analyzed, making for a small cohort. Rather than arising solely from local clonal changes, post-treatment tumor-infiltrating lymphocytes appeared to come partly from peripheral T cells that migrated into the tumor. Paclitaxel-nedaplatin therapy induced immediate and substantial clonotype frequency changes, with contraction more likely among abundant clones than amplification.

Libraries came from PCR. Sequencing used a HiSeq X Ten. High-throughput sequencing was used to characterize the TCR repertoires. TCRdb handled the public reads itself, with Q25 trimming in fastp and clone calling in MiXCR, and kept productive beta chains. Rows are unified per CDR3 protein, each entry keeping the most common DNA and genes. In all, the sample holds approximately 19,000 distinct CDR3 sequences, and around 42% of those were seen once. 25% to 30% of the sample goes to the ten largest clones. A few counts support this clonotype. The clone's antigen remains unknown. Per-base qualities were not stored, and no clone one base away is much larger.

Sample collection occurred from a patient given preoperative chemotherapy. The chain is assembled from TRBV7-2 and TRBJ2-5; TRBD1 aligns with 9 central bases. The sequence was obtained from a human donor with esophageal squamous cell carcinoma. The donor label of this sample is uncertain. The CDR3 region reads CASSLNPGQGIDEQYF. The bases are TGTGCCAGCAGCTTAAACCCGGGACAGGGTATCGATGAGCAGTACTTC.